This TCR beta chain was obtained from a study of cytomegalovirus exposure and HLA in healthy donors. General observations from the study: Cytomegalovirus-associated status was assigned to about 160 TCR beta chains. The authors confirmed in vitro that a few CMV-associated chains were specific for CMV antigens. Most observed TCR sequences were rare, whereas some public TCRs were detected in many donors.

The donors were part of the approximately 130-subject validation cohort, which stood apart from the roughly 670-subject first cohort. Germline CDR1 reads SGDLS; CDR2 reads YYNGEE. V lost 0 bases and J 4 bases, leaving 11 bases between the germline ends. This CDR3 has 15 amino acids. For this clone: Antigen: not known.

TCRdb's table, derived via immunoSEQ multiplex PCR, lists solely in-frame clones and lacks some. The top ten hold about 1.6% of the sample, which has around 70,000 clones, around 94% seen once. The clonotype comes from a man aged 18 to 35 in good health and CMV-seropositive. The chain is built from TRBV9 and TRBJ1-3; unclear D gene. Specimen: PBMCs. In nucleotides, the CDR3 is TGTGCCAGCAGCGTAGCAGGCCCGGGGGGAAACACCATATATTTT. Its translation is CASSVAGPGGNTIYF.